The clone carrying this T cell receptor (beta chain) was counted only a few times. Its antigen is still unknown. Different KT2-to-PBMC ratios were created with a constant PBMC count. This record belongs to a study of quantifying T cell responses using KT2 cells. Study at large: TCR alpha and beta constant-region primers primed reverse transcription of RNA.

Points from the study as a whole: KT2 sequence counts showed saturation when very many KT2 cells were spiked in. Counts of KT2 alpha and beta sequences rose linearly with the number of KT2 cells added.

The cDNA 3' end received a ligated oligonucleotide with a UMI. First-round PCR used around 4 cycles and beta primers RC1.1 and RC1.2 covering TRBC1 and TRBC2. Using its own MiXCR run on the UMI-ligation and nested PCR reads, TCRdb lists one record per CDR3 protein. The data hold 25,000 to 35,000 distinct CDR3 sequences, with 10% to 13% observed a single time. V was cut by 2 bases and J by 4 bases, with 11 bases left in between. The germline V gene has CDR1 SGHTA and CDR2 FQGNSA. The CDR3 is made up of 14 amino acids. Sequencing was performed on PBMCs spiked with cells of the T cell clone KT2. The genes are TRBV7-2 and TRBJ1-1; D is undetermined. This TCR was recovered from a human donor. CDR3 sequence (DNA): TGTGCCAGCAGCTTAATGGCGGGAGCCACTGAAGCTTTCTTT. Translated: CASSLMAGATEAFF. The full variable domain, its missing parts supplied by reference TRBV7-2 and TRBJ1-1, is GAGVSQSPSNKVTEKGKDVELRCDPISGHTALYWYRQSLGQGLEFLIYFQGNSAPDKSGLPSDRFSAERTGGSVSTLTIQRTQQEDSAVYLCASSLMAGATEAFFGQGTRLTVV.